This TCR beta chain was identified during a study of neurological immune-mediated disorders. Study outcomes and limitations: Across subjects, expanded clones had no CDR3 amino acid sequences in common, pointing to private repertoires in all groups.

The unsorted libraries were produced from 2 million PBMCs held at -80 C. The table lists this clonotype with many counts. The antigen remains unidentified. TCRdb re-called the 5' RACE reads through MiXCR, storing one row per CDR3 protein. The data hold roughly 27,000 distinct CDR3 sequences, with less than 2.5% observed a single time. CDR3 length: 10 residues. Between the trimmed V and J ends, which lost 7 bases and 7 bases, there was a span of 10 bases. Germline CDR1 is SQVTM and CDR2 is ANQGSEA. Sequencing was carried out using PBMCs. The V and J genes are TRBV29-1 and TRBJ1-1; no firm D call. The receptor comes from a woman aged 50 to 60 with multiple sclerosis. Written as DNA, the CDR3 is TGCAGCGCTTATGGCGGTGAAGCTTTCTTT. Protein product: CSAYGGEAFF.